The 24 T cell receptor beta chains below come from one sample, sequenced in a study of beta chain features in type 1 diabetes. Notes on the study in general: TCRB CDR3 length was moderately but significantly reduced in all four CD4+ subsets of Type 1 diabetes patients.

Investigators reverse transcribed all isolated RNA, so they sequenced expressed TCRB transcripts. Sequencing used immunoSEQ multiplex PCR; TCRdb keeps in-frame clones, though not all of them. The table includes 300,000 to 450,000 clones, over 9% detected once. No antigen has been identified for these receptors. The sequenced sample consisted of central memory CD4+ T cells from blood. The receptors stem from a man younger than 45 with type 1 diabetes.

This clone occurred a few times. The J gene is TRBJ2-1, the V gene TRBV6-1, with TRBD2 as a possible D gene (7 bases). This CDR3 comprises 13 residues. CDR1 is MNHNS and CDR2 is SASEGT in the germline V gene. V gave up 5 bases and J gave up 9 bases, with 14 bases separating them. The chain's CDR3 is CASSTHREGEQFF. CDR3 coding DNA: TGTGCCAGCAGTACACACAGGGAGGGTGAGCAGTTCTTC.

This clone has just one count. This chain's CDR3 is CASSSTELGTGLYSNQPQHF. CDR3 sequence (DNA): TGTGCCAGCTCATCAACTGAGCTGGGGACAGGGCTATATAGCAATCAGCCCCAGCATTTT. The chain couples TRBV18 to TRBJ1-5, with 9 bases fitting TRBD1. The ends lost 5 bases at V and 0 bases at J; junction bases unmatched: 17. The CDR3 is made up of 20 amino acids. Germline V gene sequence: CDR1 KGHSH, CDR2 LQKENI.

V and J are TRBV14 and TRBJ2-7, with 8 bases matching TRBD1. The CDR3 runs to 12 residues. V was clipped by 2 bases and J by 7 bases; unmatched bases: 1. Germline V gives CDR1 SGHDN, CDR2 FVKESK. DNA for the CDR3: TGTGCCAGCAGCCAAAGGACAGGGGAGCAGTACTTC. Its protein product is CASSQRTGEQYF.

This clone was seen more than once but under ten times. V is TRBV7-8 and J is TRBJ2-2; 9 bases are a match to TRBD2. Germline CDR1 reads SGHVS; CDR2 reads FQNEAQ. This CDR3 is built from 13 residues. V dropped 6 bases and J dropped 13; count of bases not matched to a gene: 9. CDR3 sequence: CASRIAGATGLFF. As DNA, the CDR3 is TGTGCCAGCAGAATAGCGGGAGCGACCGGGCTGTTTTTT.

This clone occurred many times. The chain recombines TRBV6-6 with TRBJ2-2, with D unresolved. The CDR3 runs 13 residues. Germline V gives CDR1 MNHNY, CDR2 SVGAGI (reference sequence). Trimming stripped 5 bases from V and 6 bases from J, with 10 bases between. The CDR3 here is CASSASAPGELFF. The CDR3 bases are TGTGCCAGCAGTGCCAGCGCTCCCGGGGAGCTGTTTTTT.

CDR3 in DNA: TGTGCCAGCAGCCCTCCCGGGACACGGACAGATACGCAGTATTTT. Translating it yields CASSPPGTRTDTQYF. This chain joins TRBV27 and TRBJ2-3; the D gene is possibly TRBD1 (6 bases). Trimming took 6 bases from V and 3 from J, leaving 16 bases between them. The germline V gene encodes CDR1 MNHEY and CDR2 SMNVEV (reference sequence). This CDR3 is 15 amino acids long.

This clone has at least ten counts. This chain links TRBV5-1 with TRBJ1-1; 10 bases match TRBD1. The germline gives CDR1 SGHRS, CDR2 YFSETQ. The length of the CDR3 is 15 residues. The trim removed 1 base at V and 6 bases at J, leaving 6 bases unmatched. The CDR3 sequence is CASSLLGQGFAEAFF. CDR3 in DNA: TGCGCCAGCAGCTTGTTGGGACAGGGGTTCGCTGAAGCTTTCTTT.

The chain is built from TRBV7-2 and TRBJ2-1; D is ambiguous. V gave up 0 bases and J gave up 3 bases, with 6 bases separating them. Germline loops: CDR1 SGHTA, CDR2 FQGNSA. CDR3 length equals 14 residues. Written as DNA, the CDR3 is TGTGCCAGCAGCTTAGCGGCTGACTACAATGAGCAGTTCTTC. Protein sequence: CASSLAADYNEQFF.

A few counts support this clone. The rearrangement links TRBV27 to TRBJ1-5, with D tentatively TRBD1 (6 bases). Trimming stripped 6 bases from V and 5 bases from J, with 11 bases between. CDR3 length equals 13 residues. Germline V gives CDR1 MNHEY, CDR2 SMNVEV (reference sequence). CDR3 residues: CASSYRVDQPQHF. CDR3 nucleotide sequence: TGTGCCAGCAGCTACAGGGTGGATCAGCCCCAGCATTTT.

This chain connects TRBV5-4 to TRBJ2-3; TRBD2 matches at 15 bases. Per germline, CDR1 SGHNT and CDR2 YYREEE (reference sequence). V lost 4 bases and J lost 10; bases outside the gene matches: 4. The CDR3 loop spans 14 amino acids. CDR3 in DNA: TGTGCCAGCAGCCAGGGACTAGCGGGAGGTGCGCAGTATTTT. Its translation is CASSQGLAGGAQYF.

This clone has at least ten counts. The chain uses TRBV7-7 and TRBJ2-7; tentative D call: TRBD1 (6 bases). Trimming shortened V by 5 bases and J by 4 bases, and 18 bases separated the two germline ends. Germline assignment: CDR1 SSHAT and CDR2 FNYEAQ (reference sequence). The CDR3 loop spans 15 amino acids. The CDR3 is CASSPAPGQQYEQYF. The DNA of the CDR3 is TGTGCCAGCAGCCCTGCACCGGGACAACAGTACGAGCAGTACTTC.

This clone was seen only a few times. The same CDR3 can be traced to other DNA sequences in this sample. The rearrangement joins TRBV9 to TRBJ1-1; D ambiguous. Trimming shortened V by 1 base and J by 1 base, and 5 bases separated the two germline ends. CDR3 length: 13 amino acids. The germline V gene has CDR1 SGDLS and CDR2 YYNGEE. The CDR3 DNA reads TGTGCCAGCAGCGTATCCAGGAACACTGAAGCTTTCTTT. Translation gives CASSVSRNTEAFF.

This clone was seen a handful of times. The rearrangement joins TRBV11-2 to TRBJ2-2; TRBD2 agrees at 8 bases. J lost 3 bases, V lost 6 bases, and 9 bases had no gene match. The CDR3 has 16 amino acids. Germline V lookup: CDR1 SGHAT, CDR2 FQNNGV. CDR3 residues: CASRPQTSGYTGELFF. The CDR3 bases are TGTGCCAGCAGGCCTCAAACTAGCGGTTACACCGGGGAGCTGTTTTTT.

The J gene is TRBJ2-5, the V gene TRBV6-5; 10 bases align to TRBD1. V shed 2 bases and J 7 bases; nucleotides not matched to a gene: 10. CDR1 is MNHEY and CDR2 is SVGAGI in the germline V gene. CDR3 length: 16 amino acids. CDR3 residues: CASSYRDRGRSGTQYF. As DNA, the CDR3 is TGTGCCAGCAGTTACCGGGACAGGGGACGCAGTGGGACCCAGTACTTC.

The rearrangement uses TRBV7-2 and TRBJ2-7, with a possible D match to TRBD1 (5 bases). V shed 5 bases and J shed 4 bases, with 12 bases lying between them. This CDR3 has 13 residues. CDR1 is SGHTA, CDR2 FQGNSA, per germline. DNA for the CDR3: TGTGCCAGCAGCGGTCCAGGGCCTTACGAGCAGTACTTC. Amino acid sequence: CASSGPGPYEQYF.

The chain carries TRBV5-6 and TRBJ2-1; TRBD1 aligns across 8 bases. The germline CDR1 and CDR2 sequences are SGHDT and YYEEEE. There are 15 residues in the CDR3. The J segment lost 5 bases and the V segment lost 2 bases, leaving 6 bases of the junction unmatched. CDR3 nucleotide sequence: TGTGCCAGCAGCTTCCTCGGGACAGGCAACAATGAGCAGTTCTTC. Amino acid sequence: CASSFLGTGNNEQFF. The full variable domain, rest sourced from reference TRBV5-6 and TRBJ2-1, is DAGVTQSPTHLIKTRGQQVTLRCSPKSGHDTVSWYQQALGQGPQFIFQYYEEEERQRGNFPDRFSGHQFPNYSSELNVNALLLGDSALYLCASSFLGTGNNEQFFGPGTRLTVL.

This clone was counted at least ten times. V and J are TRBV21-1 and TRBJ2-5. TRBV21-1 is given as a pseudogene. The CDR3 is made up of 13 amino acids. CDR3 in amino acids: CASSKAHGETQYF. The CDR3 bases are TGTGCCAGCAGCAAGGCCCACGGAGAGACCCAGTACTTC.

The table lists this clone with many counts. The chain combines TRBV2 with TRBJ1-4; D unclear. Trimming took 2 bases from V and 7 from J, leaving 5 bases between them. This CDR3 is 12 amino acids long. Germline V gene data show CDR1 as SNHLY and CDR2 as FYNNEI. CDR3 in amino acids: CASSEIGEKLFF. The CDR3 region has the DNA TGTGCCAGCAGTGAAATCGGTGAAAAACTGTTTTTT.

This clone was seen ten or more times. This sequence joins TRBV10-3 and TRBJ1-5; no firm D call. The V gene's germline CDR1 is ENHRY and CDR2 SYGVKD. V lost 6 bases, J lost 5 bases, and 8 bases lay in between. This CDR3 is built from 12 residues. CDR3 amino acids: CAIRSSDQPQHF. The CDR3 DNA reads as TGTGCCATCAGATCATCGGATCAGCCCCAGCATTTT.

The chain combines TRBV5-4 with TRBJ2-1; maybe TRBD2 (6 bases). The CDR3 has 15 residues. Trimming pared 4 bases from V and 8 bases from J, leaving 19 bases between. Germline CDR1 and CDR2: SGHNT and YYREEE (reference sequence). CDR3 nucleotides: TGTGCCAGCAGCCGGGGGTTAGAAGGAGGCGATGAGCAGTTCTTC. Translation: CASSRGLEGGDEQFF.

This clone was seen a few times. This sequence joins TRBV2 and TRBJ2-1; 13 bases line up with TRBD2. CDR1 and CDR2 from the germline V gene are SNHLY and FYNNEI. The CDR3 totals 16 residues. V was pared by 2 bases and J by 3 bases, with 1 base of the junction left unmatched. This chain's CDR3 is CASSERTSGSYNEQFF. The CDR3 DNA is TGTGCCAGCAGTGAAAGGACTAGCGGGAGCTACAATGAGCAGTTCTTC.

The V call is TRBV19, the J call TRBJ2-1; TRBD2 might be the D (6 bases). Looked up from germline, CDR1 is LNHDA and CDR2 is SQIVND (reference sequence). The CDR3 covers 15 residues. The V end lost 1 base, the J end lost 4 bases, and 11 bases lay between the germline ends. The CDR3 loop reads CASSIGGLIYNEQFF. The DNA of the CDR3 is TGTGCCAGTAGTATAGGGGGACTTATATACAATGAGCAGTTCTTC.

The genes are TRBV5-1 and TRBJ2-1; the D is unclear. This CDR3 is built from 15 residues. V lost 4 bases, J lost 3 bases, and 14 bases lay in between. CDR1 SGHRS and CDR2 YFSETQ come from the germline V gene. The CDR3 bases are TGCGCCAGCAGCCCTGTTGGCTTAGACTACAATGAGCAGTTCTTC. It yields the protein CASSPVGLDYNEQFF.

This clone showed up just a few times. The V and J genes are TRBV2 and TRBJ2-7; either TRBD1 or TRBD2 may supply D (6 bases each). CDR3 size: 14 residues. V was trimmed by 7 bases and J by 1 base, leaving 14 bases between them. Germline CDR1 reads SNHLY; CDR2 reads FYNNEI. The CDR3 region has the DNA TGTGCCAGCATGAGGGGGGATTGGTCCTACGAGCAGTACTTC. The encoded protein is CASMRGDWSYEQYF.